These 18 T cell receptor beta chains originate from one sample sequenced in a study of T cells after yellow fever vaccination. TCRdb reprocessed the 5' RACE reads with MiXCR, giving one entry per CDR3 protein. The sample carries 40,000 to 50,000 distinct CDR3 sequences, roughly 6.4% recorded once. The source material was PBMCs, either bulk or a sorted T-cell subset (CD4+, CD8+, memory, or dextramer-sorted; not recorded which), sampled 45 days after the yellow fever booster vaccination. The receptors originated from a man aged 25-40 years who received the YFV17D yellow fever vaccine.

J is TRBJ2-7 and V is TRBV20-1, with 11 positions matching TRBD1. Germline values: CDR1 DFQATT, CDR2 SNEGSKA (reference sequence). The CDR3 contains 14 residues. V shed 1 base, J shed 3 bases, and the junction held 2 bases outside the gene matches. The chain's CDR3 is CSARGTGGLYEQYF. The CDR3 DNA follows: TGCAGTGCTAGAGGGACAGGGGGCCTCTACGAGCAGTACTTC.

This clonotype has a count of ten or more. The rearrangement joins TRBV9 to TRBJ2-4; the D gene is possibly TRBD1 (5 bases). CDR1 is SGDLS, CDR2 YYNGEE, per germline. This CDR3 is 15 amino acids long. The ends were cut back, 2 bases at V and 2 bases at J, with 11 bases in the middle. This CDR3 is CASSVDAGSKNIQYF. The DNA of the CDR3 is TGTGCCAGCAGCGTTGACGCAGGGTCCAAAAACATTCAGTACTTC.

This clonotype was seen many times. The chain is built from TRBV4-3 and TRBJ2-7; 10 nucleotides align to TRBD1. The CDR3 contains 17 residues. CDR1 is LGHNA, CDR2 YSLEER, per germline. V shed 0 bases, J shed 2 bases, and the junction held 7 bases outside the gene matches. In DNA, the CDR3 is TGCGCCAGCAGCCAAGATTGGGCGGGACAGGGGACCTACGAGCAGTACTTC. Its protein is CASSQDWAGQGTYEQYF.

Ten or more counts support this clonotype. The gene calls are TRBV20-1 and TRBJ2-1; possible D gene TRBD2, 5 bases. V was trimmed by 3 bases and J by 7 bases, leaving 13 bases between them. Germline values: CDR1 DFQATT, CDR2 SNEGSKA (reference sequence). This CDR3 is built from 13 residues. The DNA for the CDR3 is TGCAGTGCTAGTGAGGGCCTGTTGAATGAGCAGTTCTTC. The encoded protein is CSASEGLLNEQFF.

The chain combines TRBV7-9 with TRBJ2-7; a possible D gene is TRBD2 (6 bases). Between the trimmed V and J ends, which lost 5 bases and 0 bases, there was a span of 14 bases. Germline V gives CDR1 SEHNR, CDR2 FQNEAQ (reference sequence). The CDR3 runs 15 residues. The CDR3: CASSPPGLPSYEQYF. For the CDR3, the DNA is TGTGCCAGCAGCCCACCGGGACTGCCCTCCTACGAGCAGTACTTC.

The chain is built from TRBV20-1 and TRBJ2-7; 11 nucleotides align to TRBD2. The CDR3 extends over 14 amino acids. CDR1 is DFQATT and CDR2 is SNEGSKA in the germline V gene (reference sequence). Trimming took 5 bases from V and 5 from J; bases not matched to a gene: 8. CDR3 coding DNA: TGCAGTGCTCGAATAGCGGGAGGGCCCGACGAGCAGTACTTC. Translated: CSARIAGGPDEQYF.

This clonotype was recorded at least ten times. Mismatch with germline at one junction end may stem from a read error. The V call is TRBV7-2, the J call TRBJ2-1; no clear D gene. The germline CDR1 and CDR2 sequences are SGHTA and FQGNSA. The CDR3 totals 11 residues. CDR3 amino acids: CASSLVNEQFF. The CDR3 DNA reads TGTGCCAGCAGTTTAGTTAATGAGCAGTTCTTC.

In this sample, this clonotype turned up many times. The CDR3 reads CSANPPPTGRRTEAFF. In DNA form, the CDR3 reads TGCAGTGCTAACCCCCCGCCAACAGGGAGAAGAACTGAAGCTTTCTTT. The J gene is TRBJ1-1, the V gene TRBV20-1; the D gene is possibly TRBD1 (6 bases). The germline V gene encodes CDR1 DFQATT and CDR2 SNEGSKA (reference sequence). The CDR3 has 16 residues. V lost 4 bases to trimming and J lost 5 bases, with 23 bases between them.

The chain is built from TRBV3-1 and TRBJ2-3; 10 nucleotides align to TRBD1. Trimming took 1 base from V and 4 from J; bases not matched to a gene: 5. This CDR3 region has 16 residues. Germline V gene data show CDR1 as LGHDT and CDR2 as YNNKEL (reference sequence). The CDR3 DNA sequence: TGTGCCAGCAGCCAAGGCGGAGGGACAGGGGCAGATACGCAGTATTTT. Encoded protein: CASSQGGGTGADTQYF.

The rearrangement links TRBV19 to TRBJ1-5, with TRBD1 matching 7 bases. V lost 6 bases and J lost 0; bases outside the gene matches: 2. The CDR3 has 14 residues. CDR1 is LNHDA, CDR2 SQIVND, per germline (reference sequence). CDR3 residues: CASRQGPSNQPQHF. CDR3 nucleotide sequence: TGTGCCAGTAGACAGGGGCCTAGCAATCAGCCCCAGCATTTT.

This clonotype appeared many times. The J gene is TRBJ2-7, the V gene TRBV7-2, with 7 bases aligning to TRBD2. V shed 5 bases and J 2 bases; nucleotides not matched to a gene: 12. The CDR3 totals 16 residues. Germline V gene data show CDR1 as SGHTA and CDR2 as FQGNSA. This chain's CDR3 is CASSNRIAGLTYEQYF. CDR3 sequence (DNA): TGTGCCAGCAGCAACCGCATAGCGGGCCTCACCTACGAGCAGTACTTC.

Only a few counts were recorded for this clonotype. V usage is TRBV6-5 and J usage is TRBJ2-3; 9 bases line up with TRBD1. The CDR3 totals 15 residues. V lost 4 bases to trimming and J lost 4 bases; unmatched junction nucleotides: 6. Germline loops: CDR1 MNHEY, CDR2 SVGAGI. The CDR3 sequence is CASSSGQGWADTQYF. The DNA of the CDR3 is TGTGCCAGCAGTTCGGGACAGGGATGGGCAGATACGCAGTATTTT.

The sample holds a few counts of this clonotype. V is TRBV7-2 and J is TRBJ2-1; no reliable D call. V gave up 5 bases and J gave up 9 bases, with 17 bases separating them. The CDR3 has 14 residues. Germline CDR1 reads SGHTA; CDR2 reads FQGNSA. The CDR3 nucleotides read TGTGCCAGCAGCCCCCCCTGGCTAGGCGGTGAGCAGTTCTTC. Protein product: CASSPPWLGGEQFF.

This clonotype was seen repeatedly, ten times or more. CDR3 in amino acids: CASSPPGDNQPQHF. CDR3 bases: TGTGCCAGCTCACCACCAGGGGACAATCAGCCCCAGCATTTT. The chain carries TRBV18 and TRBJ1-5; possibly TRBD1 for D (5 bases). The V gene lost 0 bases and the J gene lost 3 bases, with 6 bases spanning the gap. CDR3 length: 14 amino acids. Germline CDR1 KGHSH, CDR2 LQKENI.

This clonotype was observed a handful of times. The rearrangement uses TRBV5-4 and TRBJ2-4, with 9 nucleotides matching TRBD1. This CDR3 spans 14 amino acids. V lost 2 bases and J lost 5; bases outside the gene matches: 2. Germline V gene sequence: CDR1 SGHNT, CDR2 YYREEE (reference sequence). The CDR3 DNA is TGTGCCAGCAGCTTTGGGACAGGGCAAAACATTCAGTACTTC. Its protein product is CASSFGTGQNIQYF. The entire variable domain, with the rest obtained from reference TRBV5-4 and TRBJ2-4, is as follows: ETGVTQSPTHLIKTRGQQVTLRCSSQSGHNTVSWYQQALGQGPQFIFQYYREEENGRGNFPPRFSGLQFPNYSSELNVNALELDDSALYLCASSFGTGQNIQYFGAGTRLSVL.

This clonotype has more than one count but fewer than ten. V usage is TRBV18 and J usage is TRBJ2-2, with 8 bases matching TRBD2. With V trimmed by 4 bases and J by 7 bases, 8 bases remained unmatched. The germline gives CDR1 KGHSH, CDR2 LQKENI. The CDR3 extends over 15 amino acids. CDR3 sequence: CASSRSLAEFGELFF. CDR3 sequence (DNA): TGTGCCAGCTCACGCTCACTAGCGGAGTTCGGGGAGCTGTTTTTT.

This clonotype was counted only a few times. J is TRBJ2-5 and V is TRBV11-2, with D perhaps given as TRBD1 or TRBD2 (5 bases each). V was shortened by 1 base and J by 5 bases, with 11 bases between the two germline ends. The CDR3 runs 14 residues. From germline, CDR1 is SGHAT and CDR2 FQNNGV. CDR3 loop: CASSLALAGETQYF. The CDR3 region has the DNA TGTGCCAGCAGCTTAGCTCTAGCAGGGGAGACCCAGTACTTC. Combining the CDR3 with reference TRBV11-2 and TRBJ2-5 gives the whole variable domain EAGVAQSPRYKIIEKRQSVAFWCNPISGHATLYWYQQILGQGPKLLIQFQNNGVVDDSQLPKDRFSAERLKGVDSTLKIQPAKLEDSAVYLCASSLALAGETQYFGPGTRLLVL.

This clonotype has a count of ten or more. The genes are TRBV20-1 and TRBJ2-5; TRBD2 agrees at 10 bases. The germline CDR1 and CDR2 sequences are DFQATT and SNEGSKA (reference sequence). J lost 7 bases, V lost 1 base, and 15 bases had no gene match. The CDR3 is 17 amino acids. This CDR3 is CSARALITGLATGTQYF. For the CDR3, the DNA is TGCAGTGCTAGAGCACTGATCACGGGACTAGCGACTGGGACCCAGTACTTC.